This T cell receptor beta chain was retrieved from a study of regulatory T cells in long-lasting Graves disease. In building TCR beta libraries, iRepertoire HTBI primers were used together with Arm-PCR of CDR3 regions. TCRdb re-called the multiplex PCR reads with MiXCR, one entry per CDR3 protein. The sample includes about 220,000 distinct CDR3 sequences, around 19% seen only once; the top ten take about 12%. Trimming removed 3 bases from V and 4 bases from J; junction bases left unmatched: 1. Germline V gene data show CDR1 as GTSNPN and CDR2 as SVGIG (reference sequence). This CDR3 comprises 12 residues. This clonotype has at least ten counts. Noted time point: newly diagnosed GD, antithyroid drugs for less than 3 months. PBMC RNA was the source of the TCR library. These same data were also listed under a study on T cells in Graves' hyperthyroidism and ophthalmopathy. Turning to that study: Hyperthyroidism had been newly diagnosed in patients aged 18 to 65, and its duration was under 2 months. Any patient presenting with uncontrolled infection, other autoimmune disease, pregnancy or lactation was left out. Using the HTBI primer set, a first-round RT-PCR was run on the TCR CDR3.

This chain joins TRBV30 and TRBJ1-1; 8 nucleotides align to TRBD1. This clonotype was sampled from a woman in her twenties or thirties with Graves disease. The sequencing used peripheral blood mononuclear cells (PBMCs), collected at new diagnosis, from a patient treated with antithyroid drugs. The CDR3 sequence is CAWRTGVTEAFF. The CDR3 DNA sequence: TGTGCCTGGAGGACAGGGGTCACTGAAGCTTTCTTT.